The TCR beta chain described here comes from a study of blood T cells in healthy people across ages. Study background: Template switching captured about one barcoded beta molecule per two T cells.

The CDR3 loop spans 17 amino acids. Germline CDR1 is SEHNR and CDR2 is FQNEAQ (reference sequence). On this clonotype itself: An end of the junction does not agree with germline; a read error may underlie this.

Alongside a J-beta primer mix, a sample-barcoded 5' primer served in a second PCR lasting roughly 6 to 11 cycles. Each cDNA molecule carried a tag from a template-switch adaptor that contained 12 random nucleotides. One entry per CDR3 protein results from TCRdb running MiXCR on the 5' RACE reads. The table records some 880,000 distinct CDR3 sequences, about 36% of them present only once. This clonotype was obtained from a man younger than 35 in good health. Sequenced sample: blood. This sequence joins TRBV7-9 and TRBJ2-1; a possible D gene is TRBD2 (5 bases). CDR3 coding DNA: TGTGTCAGCACGGCTAGCCGGACCGTAAGCTCCTACAATGAGCAGTTCTTC. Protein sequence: CVSTASRTVSSYNEQFF. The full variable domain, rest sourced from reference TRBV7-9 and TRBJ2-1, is DTGVSQNPRHKITKRGQNVTFRCDPISEHNRLYWYRQTLGQGPEFLTYFQNEAQLEKSRLLSDRFSAERPKGSFSTLEIQRTEQGDSAMYLCVSTASRTVSSYNEQFFGPGTRLTVL.